A single sample gave rise to the 19 T cell receptor beta chains below, sequenced in a study of T-cell memory formation after mild COVID-19. In TCRdb, the 5' RACE reads were re-called with MiXCR into one record per CDR3 protein. The table has approximately 150,000 distinct CDR3 sequences, about 14% seen once. The sample was PBMCs or a T cell subset sorted from them (not recorded which). The origin of the receptors is an adult woman who had mild COVID-19 (a few samples of this study predate the infection). Cell type and time point are not known.

This clonotype appeared once. This chain uses TRBV5-1 with TRBJ2-3; weak D call: TRBD2 (6 bases). CDR1 and CDR2 from the germline V gene are SGHRS and YFSETQ. The CDR3 has 15 amino acids. Trimming took 4 bases from V and 0 from J, leaving 12 bases between them. Here the CDR3 reads CASSPVGGSTDTQYF. CDR3 bases: TGCGCCAGCAGCCCGGTGGGGGGAAGCACAGATACGCAGTATTTT. The variable domain in full, with the rest retrieved from reference TRBV5-1 and TRBJ2-3, is KAGVTQTPRYLIKTRGQQVTLSCSPISGHRSVSWYQQTPGQGLQFLFEYFSETQRNKGNFPGRFSGRQFSNSRSEMNVSTLELGDSALYLCASSPVGGSTDTQYFGPGTRLTVL.

This clonotype was observed a handful of times. V gene TRBV7-8 combines with J gene TRBJ2-7, with D perhaps being TRBD1 or TRBD2 (5 bases each). This CDR3 comprises 15 residues. Trimming took off 1 base at V and 0 bases at J, with 10 bases between the two ends. The germline CDR1 and CDR2 sequences are SGHVS and FQNEAQ. The CDR3 nucleotides are TGTGCCAGCAGCTTAGATTACGGGACCTCCTACGAGCAGTACTTC. It is translated as CASSLDYGTSYEQYF. Combining the CDR3 with reference TRBV7-8 and TRBJ2-7 gives the whole variable domain GAGVSQSPRYKVAKRGQDVALRCDPISGHVSLFWYQQALGQGPEFLTYFQNEAQLDKSGLPSDRFFAERPEGSVSTLKIQRTQQEDSAVYLCASSLDYGTSYEQYFGPGTRLTVT.

Only a few counts were recorded for this clonotype. The chain has TRBV2 and TRBJ2-4; TRBD2 agrees at 7 bases. The V segment lost 1 base and the J segment 0 bases; nucleotides outside the gene matches: 24. There are 23 residues in the CDR3. The germline V gene encodes CDR1 SNHLY and CDR2 FYNNEI. CDR3 residues: CASSEGFFVGDSRLAIAKNIQYF. The CDR3, as DNA: TGTGCCAGCAGTGAAGGATTTTTTGTCGGGGATTCGAGACTAGCTATAGCCAAAAACATTCAGTACTTC. Together with reference TRBV2 and TRBJ2-4, the CDR3 gives the full variable domain: EPEVTQTPSHQVTQMGQEVILRCVPISNHLYFYWYRQILGQKVEFLVSFYNNEISEKSEIFDDQFSVERPDGSNFTLKIRSTKLEDSAMYFCASSEGFFVGDSRLAIAKNIQYFGAGTRLSVL.

This clonotype was observed a few times. The J gene is TRBJ2-2, the V gene TRBV4-1, with 12 bases lining up with TRBD2. Per the germline V gene, CDR1 is MGHRA and CDR2 is YSYEKL. V shed 1 base and J 5 bases; nucleotides not matched to a gene: 8. The CDR3 runs to 18 residues. The CDR3 here is CASSQASSGGAWTGELFF. The CDR3 DNA follows: TGCGCCAGCAGCCAAGCGTCTAGCGGGGGGGCCTGGACCGGGGAGCTGTTTTTT.

This clonotype was counted many times. V gene TRBV4-2 combines with J gene TRBJ2-1, with 12 bases matching TRBD2. The CDR3 runs to 18 residues. V shed 4 bases and J 4 bases; nucleotides not matched to a gene: 11. Germline loops: CDR1 LGHNA, CDR2 YNFKEQ. The chain's CDR3 is CASSRGLAGGLGYNEQFF. CDR3 sequence (DNA): TGTGCCAGCAGCCGGGGGCTAGCGGGGGGGCTTGGGTACAATGAGCAGTTCTTC.

This clonotype was seen repeatedly, ten times or more. The rearrangement joins TRBV5-1 to TRBJ2-7; 8 nucleotides match TRBD1. Trimming cost V 3 bases and J 7 bases; bases outside gene matches: 12. CDR3 size: 15 residues. Germline V gene data show CDR1 as SGHRS and CDR2 as YFSETQ. The CDR3 protein is CASSSDLTGAREQYF. The CDR3, as DNA: TGCGCCAGCAGCTCGGACTTGACAGGGGCGAGGGAGCAGTACTTC.

This clonotype was counted ten times or more. The chain links TRBV11-2 to TRBJ2-7, with D unresolved. The germline V and J ends were trimmed by 0 bases and 1 base, with 16 bases remaining between them. CDR3 length: 17 residues. The germline V gene encodes CDR1 SGHAT and CDR2 FQNNGV. The CDR3 spells CASSLDLAGPESYEQYF. In DNA form, the CDR3 reads TGTGCCAGCAGCTTAGATCTTGCAGGCCCCGAATCCTACGAGCAGTACTTC.

The chain joins TRBV5-1 to TRBJ1-6; TRBD1 might be the D (6 bases). The V end was cut by 3 bases, the J end by 3 bases, with 13 bases between. The CDR3 has 16 residues. CDR1 is SGHRS, CDR2 YFSETQ, per germline. CDR3: CASSSATDSYNSPLHF. CDR3 in DNA: TGCGCCAGCAGCTCTGCGACGGACAGCTATAATTCACCCCTCCACTTT. The full variable domain, its missing parts supplied by reference TRBV5-1 and TRBJ1-6, is KAGVTQTPRYLIKTRGQQVTLSCSPISGHRSVSWYQQTPGQGLQFLFEYFSETQRNKGNFPGRFSGRQFSNSRSEMNVSTLELGDSALYLCASSSATDSYNSPLHFGNGTRLTVT.

The gene calls are TRBV10-3 and TRBJ2-1; 11 bases fit TRBD2. The trim removed 10 bases at V and 2 bases at J, leaving 7 bases unmatched. CDR3 size: 15 residues. Germline CDR1 and CDR2: ENHRY and SYGVKD. This chain's CDR3 is CATATSGRPYNEQFF. The CDR3 bases are TGTGCCACCGCTACTAGCGGGAGACCCTACAATGAGCAGTTCTTC.

The chain couples TRBV6-6 to TRBJ2-1, with D unresolved. The V end was cut by 2 bases, the J end by 4 bases, with 6 bases between. The germline gives CDR1 MNHNY, CDR2 SVGAGI (reference sequence). The CDR3 totals 13 residues. In DNA form, the CDR3 reads TGTGCCAGCAGTTACGTCGGGTACAATGAGCAGTTCTTC. This encodes CASSYVGYNEQFF.

This clonotype was detected only a few times. V is TRBV6-5 and J is TRBJ1-1; perhaps TRBD1 as D (6 bases). The CDR3 has 16 residues. Germline CDR1 MNHEY, CDR2 SVGAGI. The V end lost 5 bases, the J end lost 4 bases, and 20 bases lay between the germline ends. CDR3 nucleotide sequence: TGTGCCAGCAGTCAAGAACCTGTGGGGGCCTCCACTGAAGCTTTCTTT. It encodes CASSQEPVGASTEAFF.

This clonotype showed up just a few times. The CDR3 region has the DNA TGTGCCACCAGTGATTTGCAGCCAGGGAAGGTGGCGCAGTATTTT. Translated: CATSDLQPGKVAQYF. The J gene is TRBJ2-3, the V gene TRBV24-1; weak D call: TRBD1 (5 bases). Germline V gene data show CDR1 as KGHDR and CDR2 as SFDVKD. CDR3 length: 15 residues. V was shortened by 0 bases and J by 10 bases, with 16 bases between the two germline ends.

The rearrangement joins TRBV4-1 to TRBJ2-7; TRBD2 aligns across 7 bases. Germline-derived CDR1 and CDR2 are MGHRA and YSYEKL. The CDR3 length is 16 residues. The trim removed 0 bases at V and 1 base at J, leaving 6 bases unmatched. This CDR3 is CASSQEGTGGSYEQYF. The CDR3 DNA sequence: TGCGCCAGCAGCCAAGAGGGGACCGGGGGGTCCTACGAGCAGTACTTC.

There are a few counts of this clonotype. The genes are TRBV7-2 and TRBJ2-1; no reliable D call. Germline loops: CDR1 SGHTA, CDR2 FQGNSA. The CDR3 has 12 residues. Deletions cut 1 base from V and 10 bases from J, with 8 bases between. The CDR3 DNA reads as TGTGCCAGCAGCTTAGGTGTGGGAGAGCAGTTCTTC. Its protein is CASSLGVGEQFF.

The chain carries TRBV27 and TRBJ2-5; perhaps TRBD1 as D (7 bases). Germline assignment: CDR1 MNHEY and CDR2 SMNVEV (reference sequence). The CDR3 is 16 residues long. With 5 bases removed from V and 4 bases from J, the gap between germline ends came to 20 bases. CDR3 DNA sequence: TGTGCCAGCAGTCCCCGACAGGGAGGTTGGGGAGAGACCCAGTACTTC. This translates into CASSPRQGGWGETQYF.

This clonotype was counted a few times. The chain carries TRBV29-1 and TRBJ1-1; perhaps TRBD1 as D (5 bases). The CDR3 has 13 amino acids. V was shortened by 4 bases and J by 2 bases, with 11 bases between the two germline ends. The V gene's germline CDR1 is SQVTM and CDR2 ANQGSEA. The CDR3 is CSVGWGGNTEAFF. The CDR3, as DNA: TGCAGCGTTGGTTGGGGCGGAAACACTGAAGCTTTCTTT.

A few counts support this clonotype. The chain joins TRBV29-1 to TRBJ2-1; TRBD2 matches at 12 bases. The CDR3 spans 15 residues. CDR1 and CDR2 from the germline V gene are SQVTM and ANQGSEA. The ends lost 2 bases at V and 8 bases at J; junction bases unmatched: 7. CDR3 sequence: CSVELAGGPSDEQFF. CDR3 DNA sequence: TGCAGCGTTGAACTAGCGGGGGGGCCCTCTGATGAGCAGTTCTTC.

This clonotype was found a few times. This sequence joins TRBV7-2 and TRBJ2-7; D not certain. V shed 0 bases and J shed 3 bases, with 12 bases lying between them. The CDR3 is 15 amino acids. CDR1 and CDR2 from the germline V gene are SGHTA and FQGNSA. The CDR3 region has the DNA TGTGCCAGCAGCTTAGCACACGGGCAGAACTACGAGCAGTACTTC. Translating gives CASSLAHGQNYEQYF.

The chain links TRBV7-9 to TRBJ2-7; D gene unclear. Trimming removed 5 bases from V and 9 bases from J, with 20 bases in between. CDR3 length: 14 residues. The V gene's germline CDR1 is SEHNR and CDR2 FQNEAQ (reference sequence). Here the CDR3 DNA reads TGTGCCAGCAGCGAAACCTCCGGGTCGGCTGGGCAGTACTTC. It encodes CASSETSGSAGQYF.